This T cell receptor (beta chain) stems from a study of cytomegalovirus exposure and HLA in healthy donors. Across the whole study: One earlier analysis, a look at some 180 million T cells, found some 120 million unique TCR beta sequences.

The germline CDR1 and CDR2 sequences are ENHRY and SYGVKD. The V end lost 2 bases, the J end lost 3 bases, and 7 bases lay between the germline ends. The CDR3 is made up of 13 amino acids. The study, taken as a whole, reports: Cytomegalovirus association was listed for about 180 TCR beta chains. A later analysis found common viral pathogens apparently linked to several of the most significant clusters.

With respect to this clone: What it binds is unknown.

Vbeta (60) and Jbeta (13) primers were used in the PCR. Measured with immunoSEQ multiplex PCR; TCRdb has only the in-frame clones, and not every one. The table has about 89,000 clones, over 80% seen once. This TCR came from a female donor in good health and CMV-seropositive. The chain uses TRBV10-3 and TRBJ1-1, with D unclear. The sequencing input was PBMCs. The CDR3 loop reads CAISERVDTEAFF. As DNA, the CDR3 is TGTGCCATCAGTGAGCGGGTGGACACTGAAGCTTTCTTT.